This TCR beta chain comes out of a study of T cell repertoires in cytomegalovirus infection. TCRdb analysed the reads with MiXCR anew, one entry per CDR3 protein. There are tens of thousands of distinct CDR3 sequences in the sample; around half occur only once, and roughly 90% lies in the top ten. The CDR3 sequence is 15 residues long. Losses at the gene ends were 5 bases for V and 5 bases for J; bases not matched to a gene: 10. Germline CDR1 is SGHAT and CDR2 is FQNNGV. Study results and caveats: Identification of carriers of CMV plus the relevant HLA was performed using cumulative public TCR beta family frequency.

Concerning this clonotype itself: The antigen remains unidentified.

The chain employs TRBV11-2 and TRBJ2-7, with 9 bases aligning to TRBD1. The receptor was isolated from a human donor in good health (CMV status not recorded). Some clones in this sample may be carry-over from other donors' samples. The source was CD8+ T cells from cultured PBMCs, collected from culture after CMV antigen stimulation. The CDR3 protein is CASSPGNRGLHEQYF. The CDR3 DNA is TGTGCCAGCAGCCCGGGGAACAGGGGGCTCCACGAGCAGTACTTC.